Each of the 7 T cell receptor beta chains below was sequenced from the same sample in a study of blood T cell repertoires in COVID-19. Sequencing used immunoSEQ multiplex PCR; TCRdb keeps in-frame clones, though not all of them. Of approximately 390,000 clones listed, 90% are singletons. The sample taken for sequencing was peripheral blood. Every receptor here comes from a man aged 18 to 30 with active or convalescent COVID-19.

This clone was seen only once. The chain is built from TRBV7-8 and TRBJ2-7, with D possibly TRBD1 on 5 matching bases. Per germline, CDR1 SGHVS and CDR2 FQNEAQ. V lost 5 bases and J lost 10, with 15 bases in between. The CDR3 has 12 residues. The CDR3 protein is CASSGAPAGQYF. DNA for the CDR3: TGTGCCAGCAGCGGGGCCCCAGCCGGACAGTACTTC.

This CDR3 is CASSITGTSGRFTGELFF. CDR3 nucleotides: TGTGCCAGCAGCATAACCGGGACTAGCGGGAGGTTTACCGGGGAGCTGTTTTTT. This chain joins TRBV7-6 and TRBJ2-2, with 15 bases that match TRBD2. V lost 5 bases and J lost 5; bases outside the gene matches: 9. CDR3 size: 18 residues. Germline V gene sequence: CDR1 SGHVS, CDR2 FNYEAQ.

The V gene is TRBV5-4, the J gene TRBJ2-5, with a weak D call TRBD1 (6 bases). Germline V gene data show CDR1 as SGHNT and CDR2 as YYREEE (reference sequence). V was clipped by 4 bases and J by 5 bases, with 18 bases between them. The CDR3 is 15 amino acids. The CDR3: CASSGGLGAGETQYF. The CDR3 coding sequence is TGTGCCAGCAGCGGGGGTTTGGGGGCAGGTGAGACCCAGTACTTC.

This sequence joins TRBV5-5 and TRBJ1-5, with TRBD1 matching over 7 bases. Germline assignment: CDR1 SGHKS and CDR2 YYEKEE (reference sequence). The CDR3 has 15 residues. The trim removed 2 bases at V and 4 bases at J, leaving 6 bases unmatched. The CDR3 sequence: CASSFLPGGNQPQHF. In DNA form, the CDR3 reads TGTGCCAGCAGCTTCCTTCCAGGGGGTAATCAGCCCCAGCATTTT.

This chain connects TRBV13 to TRBJ1-3, with D perhaps TRBD1 (6 bases). The V gene's germline CDR1 is PRHDT and CDR2 FYEKMQ (reference sequence). CDR3 length: 16 residues. V lost 4 bases to trimming and J lost 1 base, with 14 bases between them. DNA of the CDR3: TGTGCCAGCAGCTACAGGGCCCCAAATTCTGGAAACACCATATATTTT. The encoded protein is CASSYRAPNSGNTIYF.

The chain links TRBV6-5 to TRBJ1-2, with 10 bases that match TRBD1. CDR1 and CDR2 from the germline V gene are MNHEY and SVGAGI. The CDR3 totals 15 residues. Unmatched junction bases numbered 7, after V lost 6 bases and J lost 3 bases. The CDR3 reads CASRPWTGGDYGYTF. For the CDR3, the DNA is TGTGCCAGCAGGCCCTGGACAGGGGGTGACTATGGCTACACCTTC.

The chain has TRBV15 and TRBJ1-5; D remains ambiguous. Germline values: CDR1 LNHNV, CDR2 YYDKDF (reference sequence). The CDR3 runs to 16 residues. V lost 3 bases to trimming and J lost 0 bases, with 12 bases between them. The DNA for the CDR3 is TGTGCCACCAGCAGGTCGAGGTCCGATAGCAATCAGCCCCAGCATTTT. Amino acid sequence: CATSRSRSDSNQPQHF.